This T cell receptor (beta chain) comes out of a study of neurological immune-mediated disorders. Stated time point: longitudinal time-point 1 (baseline). Unsorted libraries used 2 million PBMCs kept at -80 degrees C. The making of cDNA relied on 5'RACE with 10-nucleotide random UMIs. TCRdb reprocessed the 5' RACE reads with MiXCR, giving one entry per CDR3 protein. The sample lists 55,000 to 80,000 distinct CDR3 sequences; around 15% were seen once. Broader study findings: Expanded clones shared no identical CDR3 amino acid sequences across subjects, which suggested private TCR-beta repertoires in all groups. Healthy controls had more TCR clonal expansion than multiple sclerosis, which showed the least, whereas HTLV-1-associated myelopathy showed the most.

V was pared by 1 base and J by 6 bases, with 17 bases between. The germline V gene has CDR1 SGHRS and CDR2 YFSETQ. CDR3 length equals 15 residues. As concerns this clonotype: Antigen unknown. This may arise from a read error, as a much more abundant clone is one base away.

The gene calls are TRBV5-1 and TRBJ2-7; D may correspond to TRBD1 or TRBD2 (6 bases each). This clonotype was obtained from a female donor with HTLV-1-associated myelopathy (HAM/TSP). The sample taken for sequencing was PBMCs. CDR3 bases: TGCGCCAGCAGCTTGTCTTGGGGGGCAGCCGGCGAGCAGTACTTC. It codes for CASSLSWGAAGEQYF.